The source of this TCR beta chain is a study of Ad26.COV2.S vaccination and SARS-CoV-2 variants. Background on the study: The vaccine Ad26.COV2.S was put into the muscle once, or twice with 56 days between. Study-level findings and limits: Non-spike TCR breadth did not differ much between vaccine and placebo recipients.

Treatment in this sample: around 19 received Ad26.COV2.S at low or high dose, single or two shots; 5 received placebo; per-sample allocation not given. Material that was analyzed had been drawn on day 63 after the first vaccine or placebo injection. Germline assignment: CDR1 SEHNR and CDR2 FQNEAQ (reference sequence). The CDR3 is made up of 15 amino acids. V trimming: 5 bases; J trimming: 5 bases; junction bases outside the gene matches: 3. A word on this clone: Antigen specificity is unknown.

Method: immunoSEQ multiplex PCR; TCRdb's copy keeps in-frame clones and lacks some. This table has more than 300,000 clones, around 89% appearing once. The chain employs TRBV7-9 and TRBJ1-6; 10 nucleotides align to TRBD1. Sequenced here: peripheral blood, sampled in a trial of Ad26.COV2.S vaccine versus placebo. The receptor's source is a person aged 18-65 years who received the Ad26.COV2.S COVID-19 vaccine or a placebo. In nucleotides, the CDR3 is TGTGCCAGCAGCATAGGGACAGGGGATAATTCACCCCTCCACTTT. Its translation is CASSIGTGDNSPLHF.